This T cell receptor beta chain was sequenced for a study of T cells expressing NK-cell markers. Turning to the study itself: Sequencing of TCR beta repertoires drew on sorted CD3+CD56+NKG2C+, CD3+CD56+NKG2C- and CD3+CD56-NKG2C+ T cells. Overall study results and limits: In about six donors, dominant CD3+CD56+NKG2C+ clonotypes ranked among the top 10 CD8+ clonotypes. There were several donors in whom these clonotypes also led the CD3+CD56-NKG2C+ fraction.

Germline lookup yields CDR1 DFQATT and CDR2 SNEGSKA (reference sequence). The CDR3 is made up of 14 amino acids. Comments on this clonotype: Its specificity is not known.

It was by 5'RACE template switching with UMIs that TCR beta cDNA was made. TCRdb re-called the 5' RACE reads, yielding one record per CDR3 amino acid sequence without DNA. The sample table sets out more than 120,000 distinct CDR3 sequences. The sequenced material came from blood T cells: a sorted CD56 or NKG2C T cell subset, CD4+ or CD8+ T cells, or bulk PBMC T cells (not recorded which). This TCR came from a man between 18 and 35 years old in good health. This chain joins TRBV20-1 and TRBJ2-2; TCRdb designates TRBD2, a call that cannot be tested without DNA. This chain's CDR3 is CSAPPVDNTGELFF.